This T cell receptor (beta chain) was identified during a study of shared clonotypes between healthy human individuals. Whole-study results and caveats: Clonotype sharing across donors was expected to vary with sequencing depth.

Notes on this clone: Antigen: not known.

Positive CCR7 selection of CD45RO-negative cells yielded the naive CD8 cells, and terminally differentiated effector memory CD45RA+ cells were excluded. Trimming took 7 bases from V and 2 from J, leaving 15 bases between them. Germline lookup yields CDR1 SGHTA and CDR2 FQGNSA. This CDR3 spans 14 amino acids. TCRdb keeps only in-frame clones here, not all; method: immunoSEQ multiplex PCR. The sample yields roughly 2,000,000 clones, roughly 95% seen once. The sample consisted of naive CD8+ T cells sorted from blood. The chain recombines TRBV7-2 with TRBJ2-7, with D tentatively TRBD1 or TRBD2 (5 bases each). The TCR originated in a man aged 18-30 years in good health. The chain's CDR3 is CASTHAMGPYEQYF. The CDR3 DNA is TGTGCCAGCACCCATGCGATGGGACCCTACGAGCAGTACTTC.